A single sample is the source of the 23 T cell receptor beta chains below, sequenced in a study of cytomegalovirus exposure and HLA in healthy donors. 60 Vbeta and 13 Jbeta primers were used in PCR. The assay was immunoSEQ multiplex PCR, and TCRdb's table has in-frame clones only and misses some. The sample lists around 100,000 clones; nearly 80% were seen once. Sample: PBMCs. The receptors come from a woman between 40 and 55 years old in good health and CMV-seropositive.

V is TRBV30 and J is TRBJ2-1, with TRBD1 as a possible D gene (6 bases). Germline V gene sequence: CDR1 GTSNPN, CDR2 SVGIG (reference sequence). The CDR3 is 11 residues long. Between the trimmed V and J ends, which lost 0 bases and 10 bases, there was a span of 7 bases. Here the CDR3 reads CAWSVRGEQFF. The CDR3 DNA reads as TGTGCCTGGAGTGTAAGGGGGGAGCAGTTCTTC.

This chain links TRBV5-6 with TRBJ2-7, with 7 nucleotides matching TRBD1. The germline gives CDR1 SGHDT, CDR2 YYEEEE. This CDR3 comprises 15 residues. V lost 1 base to trimming and J lost 2 bases; unmatched junction nucleotides: 6. CDR3 DNA: TGTGCCAGCAGCTTGTTTGGGACAGCAACCTACGAGCAGTACTTC. Translated, it gives CASSLFGTATYEQYF.

The CDR3, as DNA: TGTGCCAGCAGCTTAGTAGTACTCCAGGGGACCACTTACAATGAGCAGTTCTTC. It codes for CASSLVVLQGTTYNEQFF. The V gene is TRBV11-3, the J gene TRBJ2-1; D is possibly TRBD1 (6 bases). Deletions cut 1 base from V and 4 bases from J, with 20 bases between. CDR3 length: 18 residues. In germline, CDR1 is SGHNT, CDR2 YENEEA.

V usage is TRBV5-1 and J usage is TRBJ1-1, with 8 bases lining up with TRBD1. There are 14 residues in the CDR3. V lost 4 bases, J lost 4 bases, and 6 bases stayed unmatched. From germline, CDR1 is SGHRS and CDR2 YFSETQ. CDR3 sequence: CASSPRQGPTEAFF. The CDR3 nucleotides read TGCGCCAGCAGCCCGCGACAGGGGCCCACTGAAGCTTTCTTT. Together with reference TRBV5-1 and TRBJ1-1, the CDR3 gives the full variable domain: KAGVTQTPRYLIKTRGQQVTLSCSPISGHRSVSWYQQTPGQGLQFLFEYFSETQRNKGNFPGRFSGRQFSNSRSEMNVSTLELGDSALYLCASSPRQGPTEAFFGQGTRLTVV.

V gene TRBV4-1 combines with J gene TRBJ1-1; D is unclear. Germline CDR1 reads MGHRA; CDR2 reads YSYEKL. This CDR3 spans 15 amino acids. Trimming cost V 0 bases and J 0 bases, with 8 bases left between them. This CDR3 is CASSQEWRVNTEAFF. DNA for the CDR3: TGCGCCAGCAGCCAAGAATGGCGGGTGAACACTGAAGCTTTCTTT.

This chain connects TRBV28 to TRBJ1-1; weak D call: TRBD1 (6 bases). CDR1 is MDHEN, CDR2 SYDVKM, per germline. The CDR3 is 15 residues long. V dropped 5 bases and J dropped 0 bases, with 13 bases sitting between them. The CDR3 DNA sequence: TGTGCCAGCAGTCCTCCGGGACAACTGAACACTGAAGCTTTCTTT. Translated: CASSPPGQLNTEAFF.

The chain has TRBV5-8 and TRBJ1-2; 8 bases are shared with TRBD1. This CDR3 is built from 12 residues. V trimming: 2 bases; J trimming: 8 bases; junction bases outside the gene matches: 2. From germline, CDR1 is SGHTS and CDR2 YDEGEE. CDR3 nucleotide sequence: TGTGCCAGCAGCTTCCACAGGGGGGGCTACACCTTC. This codes for CASSFHRGGYTF. Full variable domain (rest looked up from reference TRBV5-8 and TRBJ1-2): EAGVTQSPTHLIKTRGQQATLRCSPISGHTSVYWYQQALGLGLQFLLWYDEGEERNRGNFPPRFSGRQFPNYSSELNVNALELEDSALYLCASSFHRGGYTFGSGTRLTVV.

V gene TRBV7-8 combines with J gene TRBJ2-7, with 13 bases that match TRBD2. CDR1 is SGHVS and CDR2 is FQNEAQ in the germline V gene. J was trimmed by 0 bases and V by 3 bases; bases with no gene match: 5. This CDR3 contains 17 residues. CDR3 nucleotides: TGTGCCAGCAGCTTCGGGACTAGCGGGAACCTCTCCTACGAGCAGTACTTC. This codes for CASSFGTSGNLSYEQYF.

The chain recombines TRBV6-6 with TRBJ1-4, with a tentative D call TRBD1 (6 bases). V was cut by 6 bases and J by 11 bases, with 22 bases left in between. Germline V gives CDR1 MNHNY, CDR2 SVGAGI (reference sequence). The CDR3 consists of 15 residues. Here the CDR3 DNA reads TGTGCCAGCAGGTCCACAGGGACCGGCCTGCGCAAACTGTTTTTT. Protein sequence: CASRSTGTGLRKLFF.

The genes are TRBV2 and TRBJ1-5, with D possibly being TRBD1 (6 bases). With 5 bases removed from V and 2 bases from J, the gap between germline ends came to 13 bases. The CDR3 covers 15 residues. Germline V gene lookup returns CDR1 SNHLY and CDR2 FYNNEI. The CDR3 protein is CASSFLTGGNQPQHF. The CDR3 DNA follows: TGTGCCAGCAGTTTCTTGACAGGAGGCAATCAGCCCCAGCATTTT. The full variable domain, completed using reference TRBV2 and TRBJ1-5, is EPEVTQTPSHQVTQMGQEVILRCVPISNHLYFYWYRQILGQKVEFLVSFYNNEISEKSEIFDDQFSVERPDGSNFTLKIRSTKLEDSAMYFCASSFLTGGNQPQHFGDGTRLSIL.

This chain uses TRBV11-2 with TRBJ2-7, with a tentative D call TRBD1 (6 bases). Trimming stripped 5 bases from V and 2 bases from J, with 16 bases between. The CDR3 length is 15 residues. Germline loops: CDR1 SGHAT, CDR2 FQNNGV. CDR3 sequence: CASSTVYRDPYEQYF. CDR3 DNA sequence: TGTGCCAGCAGCACTGTTTACAGGGACCCCTACGAGCAGTACTTC.

The CDR3 spells CASSLQGGYTF. The CDR3 DNA reads as TGTGCCAGCAGTTTACAGGGTGGCTACACCTTC. The chain joins TRBV2 to TRBJ1-2; tentatively, D is TRBD1 (6 bases). Germline CDR1 is SNHLY and CDR2 is FYNNEI. CDR3 length equals 11 residues. Between the trimmed V and J ends, which lost 5 bases and 7 bases, there was a span of 8 bases.

The chain carries TRBV11-2 and TRBJ1-2; unclear D gene. The V gene's germline CDR1 is SGHAT and CDR2 FQNNGV. V dropped 5 bases and J dropped 5 bases, with 9 bases sitting between them. CDR3 length equals 12 residues. CDR3 sequence reads: CASSHGVYGYTF. The CDR3, as DNA: TGTGCCAGCAGCCACGGGGTTTATGGCTACACCTTC.

The CDR3 sequence: CASTTPREGGIADTQYF. In DNA, the CDR3 is TGTGCCAGCACCACCCCGAGGGAGGGAGGGATCGCAGATACGCAGTATTTT. This chain joins TRBV28 and TRBJ2-3, with TRBD2 matching 7 bases. V shed 7 bases, J shed 4 bases, and the junction held 17 bases outside the gene matches. The CDR3 has 17 residues. Germline assignment: CDR1 MDHEN and CDR2 SYDVKM.

Remarks on this clone: Other DNA sequences in the sample encode the same CDR3. V and J are TRBV10-3 and TRBJ2-5; the match to TRBD1 covers 9 bases. The V gene's germline CDR1 is ENHRY and CDR2 SYGVKD. The CDR3 is 14 amino acids. With 0 bases clipped from V and 4 bases from J, the junction kept 0 bases outside the gene matches. The CDR3 here is CAISESTGGETQYF. Written as DNA, the CDR3 is TGTGCCATCAGTGAGTCGACAGGGGGAGAGACCCAGTACTTC.

This chain uses TRBV30 with TRBJ1-2; D call uncertain. This CDR3 is 14 amino acids long. Trimming took 2 bases from V and 1 from J, leaving 11 bases between them. Germline V lookup: CDR1 GTSNPN, CDR2 SVGIG (reference sequence). As DNA, the CDR3 is TGTGCCTGGAGTTCAAGCAATTTTAACTATGGCTACACCTTC. Protein sequence: CAWSSSNFNYGYTF.

The sample holds a few counts of this clone. The chain joins TRBV4-1 to TRBJ1-4; tentative D call: TRBD1 (5 bases). V lost 2 bases to trimming and J lost 4 bases, with 11 bases between them. Germline lookup yields CDR1 MGHRA and CDR2 YSYEKL. The CDR3 runs 15 residues. CDR3 region: CASSQSDSLNEKLFF. The CDR3 nucleotides are TGCGCCAGCAGCCAATCCGACAGCCTTAATGAAAAACTGTTTTTT.

There are a few counts of this clone. V gene TRBV6-1 combines with J gene TRBJ2-1; 7 bases match TRBD1. With V trimmed by 7 bases and J by 8 bases, 14 bases remained unmatched. The germline V gene has CDR1 MNHNS and CDR2 SASEGT. The CDR3 sequence is 15 residues long. The CDR3 protein is CASNREQGRWDEQFF. The CDR3, as DNA: TGTGCCAGCAATCGGGAACAGGGGCGATGGGATGAGCAGTTCTTC.

This sequence joins TRBV6-5 and TRBJ1-2, with 8 nucleotides matching TRBD1. This CDR3 has 14 residues. Germline trimming cut 4 bases from V and 2 bases from J; bases unmatched to any gene: 3. Germline V lookup: CDR1 MNHEY, CDR2 SVGAGI. The DNA for the CDR3 is TGTGCCAGCAGTTGGGACAGGATGAACTATGGCTACACCTTC. Translating it yields CASSWDRMNYGYTF.

This chain links TRBV7-9 with TRBJ2-2, with 7 bases that match TRBD1. The germline CDR1 and CDR2 sequences are SEHNR and FQNEAQ (reference sequence). This CDR3 spans 16 amino acids. Trimming at V came to 3 bases and at J to 0 bases, leaving 4 bases not matched to a gene. CDR3 amino acids: CASSLVTGPNTGELFF. The CDR3 DNA is TGTGCCAGCAGCTTGGTGACAGGGCCGAACACCGGGGAGCTGTTTTTT.

The chain joins TRBV2 to TRBJ2-3; 7 positions agree with TRBD2. The V gene end was trimmed by 3 bases and the J gene end by 1 base; junction bases not matched to a gene: 7. This CDR3 spans 16 amino acids. Per the germline V gene, CDR1 is SNHLY and CDR2 is FYNNEI. Here the CDR3 reads CASSDRGSGRTDTQYF. In DNA, the CDR3 is TGTGCCAGCAGTGATAGGGGTAGCGGGCGCACAGATACGCAGTATTTT.

This clone has just one count. The chain combines TRBV28 with TRBJ2-3; 8 bases are a match to TRBD2. The CDR3 totals 22 residues. CDR1 MDHEN and CDR2 SYDVKM come from the germline V gene. After removal of 0 bases from V and 2 bases from J, the junction contained 22 bases not matched to a gene. The CDR3: CASSLWQGRTSGPRTATDTQYF. The CDR3 nucleotides read TGTGCCAGCAGTTTATGGCAGGGGAGAACTAGCGGTCCCCGGACCGCCACAGATACGCAGTATTTT.

The chain recombines TRBV10-1 with TRBJ2-7; TRBD2 matches 15 bases. Germline trimming cut 3 bases from V and 1 base from J; bases unmatched to any gene: 4. This CDR3 contains 17 residues. Germline CDR1 is WNHNN and CDR2 is SYGVQD (reference sequence). The CDR3 coding sequence is TGCGCCAGCAGTGACGGCGGGACTAGCGGGAGGTCCTACGAGCAGTACTTC. This codes for CASSDGGTSGRSYEQYF.